The clone carrying this T cell receptor beta chain has only a few counts. The antigen is not known. This record comes from a study of T cell repertoires in cytomegalovirus infection. Turning to the study itself: Public TCR beta signatures were indicative of both CMV infection and a matching HLA type. Study observations and caveats: Clonotype analysis showed dominance of the ex vivo response by HLA-C-restricted CMV-specific TCR beta clonotypes. Carriers of CMV and the relevant HLA type were discriminated by public TCR beta frequency.

Germline V gene data show CDR1 as MNHNY and CDR2 as SVGAGI (reference sequence). The V gene lost 2 bases and the J gene lost 5 bases, with 6 bases spanning the gap. This CDR3 contains 12 residues. TCRdb processed the reads anew with MiXCR; each CDR3 protein has one entry. Among 300,000 to 450,000 distinct CDR3 sequences, less than 20% were seen once, and the ten largest hold 8.7%. The gene calls are TRBV6-6 and TRBJ2-5, with TRBD2 as a possible D gene (5 bases). What was sequenced was PBMCs. This clonotype originated in a human donor in good health (CMV status not recorded). Some clones in this sample may be carry-over from other donors' samples. The CDR3 nucleotides are TGTGCCAGCAGTTACAGGGAGGAGACCCAGTACTTC. Amino acid sequence: CASSYREETQYF.